This is a list of T cell receptor beta chains from one sample in a study of T cell clones after liver transplantation. Sequencing was performed with immunoSEQ multiplex PCR; in TCRdb, only in-frame clones are kept and a portion is missing. The sample gives about 12,000 clones, just under 75% of which show up once; 30% to 40% is in the top ten. This material consisted of CD8+ T cells from blood, taken at the 22-month timepoint. The origin of the receptors is a human patient who received a liver transplant. The graft donor may have contributed some T cells. CDR3s include the opening cysteine and the closing phenylalanine or tryptophan. A D gene is named only where the DNA matches it firmly. Clone size is not always given. Where it is, it says once, few, many or a class for expanded clones.

d_gene: -; abundance: -; v_gene: TRBV11-1; j_gene: TRBJ2-4; CDR3aa: CASSLGTSRSIQYF; CDR3nt: TGTGCCAGCAGCTTGGGGACTTCAAGGAGCATTCAGTACTTC
d_gene: -; abundance: -; v_gene: TRBV4-3; j_gene: TRBJ2-3; CDR3aa: CASSHAPLGDTQYF; CDR3nt: TGCGCCAGCAGCCACGCCCCACTTGGGGATACGCAGTATTTT
d_gene: TRBD2; abundance: -; v_gene: TRBV6-6; j_gene: TRBJ2-7; CDR3aa: CASRTKREGSYEQYF; CDR3nt: TGTGCCAGCAGGACCAAGCGGGAGGGGTCCTACGAGCAGTACTTC
d_gene: -; abundance: few; v_gene: TRBV6-6; j_gene: TRBJ2-3; CDR3aa: CASSYLGEGTDTQYF; CDR3nt: TGTGCCAGCAGTTATTTGGGGGAGGGCACAGATACGCAGTATTTT
d_gene: TRBD2; abundance: once; v_gene: TRBV28; j_gene: TRBJ2-5; CDR3aa: CASSLSRGGETQYF; CDR3nt: TGTGCCAGCAGTTTATCTAGGGGAGGGGAGACCCAGTACTTC
d_gene: TRBD1; abundance: -; v_gene: TRBV7-2; j_gene: TRBJ1-2; CDR3aa: CASTPVPGQGYGYTF; CDR3nt: TGTGCCAGCACCCCGGTCCCGGGACAGGGGTATGGCTACACCTTC
d_gene: TRBD1; abundance: -; v_gene: TRBV5-1; j_gene: TRBJ2-2; CDR3aa: CASSWQGAGELFF; CDR3nt: TGCGCCAGCAGCTGGCAGGGGGCCGGGGAGCTGTTTTTT
d_gene: TRBD2; abundance: -; v_gene: TRBV13; j_gene: TRBJ2-1; CDR3aa: CASRLQGTSNYEQFF; CDR3nt: TGTGCCAGCAGACTTCAGGGGACTAGTAACTATGAGCAGTTCTTC
d_gene: -; abundance: -; v_gene: TRBV6-6; j_gene: TRBJ2-7; CDR3aa: CASSSIDDRYEQYF; CDR3nt: TGTGCCAGCAGTTCAATCGACGACAGATACGAGCAGTACTTC
d_gene: -; abundance: -; v_gene: TRBV21-1; j_gene: TRBJ2-3; CDR3aa: CASSERRRAAYTDTQYF; CDR3nt: TGTGCCAGCAGCGAAAGGAGGAGGGCGGCCTACACAGATACGCAGTATTTT
d_gene: -; abundance: few; v_gene: TRBV5-1; j_gene: TRBJ1-2; CDR3aa: CASSSDEYYYGYTF; CDR3nt: TGTGCCAGCAGCTCGGACGAGTATTACTATGGCTACACCTTC
d_gene: TRBD1; abundance: -; v_gene: TRBV6-6; j_gene: TRBJ1-6; CDR3aa: CASSYGDRVKSPLHF; CDR3nt: TGTGCCAGCAGTTACGGGGACAGGGTAAAATCACCCCTCCACTTT
d_gene: -; abundance: -; v_gene: TRBV6-1; j_gene: TRBJ2-7; CDR3aa: CASSEFWGPYEQYF; CDR3nt: TGTGCCAGCAGTGAGTTTTGGGGGCCGTACGAGCAGTACTTC
d_gene: -; abundance: -; v_gene: TRBV15; j_gene: TRBJ2-1; CDR3aa: CATSPRGSYNEQFF; CDR3nt: TGTGCCACCAGCCCTCGGGGCTCCTACAATGAGCAGTTCTTC
d_gene: TRBD1; abundance: -; v_gene: TRBV11-2; j_gene: TRBJ2-5; CDR3aa: CASSNTGGRGYETQYF; CDR3nt: TGTGCCAGCAGCAATACAGGGGGACGGGGATATGAGACCCAGTACTTC
d_gene: -; abundance: -; v_gene: TRBV25-1; j_gene: TRBJ2-7; CDR3aa: CASSELGYEQYF; CDR3nt: TGTGCCAGCAGTGAACTAGGTTACGAGCAGTACTTC
d_gene: TRBD1; abundance: medium-sized; v_gene: TRBV6-5; j_gene: TRBJ2-7; CDR3aa: CASSPGQGAYEQYF; CDR3nt: TGTGCCAGCAGTCCGGGACAGGGGGCCTACGAGCAGTACTTC
d_gene: -; abundance: -; v_gene: TRBV5-4; j_gene: TRBJ2-3; CDR3aa: CASSLAGRVRASTDTQYF; CDR3nt: TGTGCCAGCAGCTTGGCGGGGAGAGTAAGGGCTAGCACAGATACGCAGTATTTT
d_gene: TRBD2; abundance: few; v_gene: TRBV15; j_gene: TRBJ2-7; CDR3aa: CATSTKLAGDYEQYF; CDR3nt: TGTGCCACCAGCACCAAACTAGCGGGGGACTACGAGCAGTACTTC
d_gene: -; abundance: -; v_gene: TRBV9; j_gene: TRBJ2-3; CDR3aa: CASSVRARTADTQYF; CDR3nt: TGTGCCAGCAGCGTACGGGCCCGCACTGCAGATACGCAGTATTTT
d_gene: TRBD2; abundance: -; v_gene: TRBV19; j_gene: TRBJ2-5; CDR3aa: CASSTTSGGFETQYF; CDR3nt: TGTGCCAGTAGTACGACTAGCGGGGGGTTCGAGACCCAGTACTTC
d_gene: -; abundance: -; v_gene: TRBV14; j_gene: TRBJ2-1; CDR3aa: CASSLSRGSEQFF; CDR3nt: TGTGCCAGCAGCCTTTCGAGGGGGAGTGAGCAGTTCTTC
d_gene: TRBD2; abundance: -; v_gene: TRBV9; j_gene: TRBJ2-3; CDR3aa: CASSVGLAGTDTQYF; CDR3nt: TGTGCCAGCAGCGTAGGGTTAGCGGGGACAGATACGCAGTATTTT
d_gene: -; abundance: -; v_gene: TRBV27; j_gene: TRBJ1-2; CDR3aa: CASSSSGGTKGYTF; CDR3nt: TGTGCCAGCAGTTCCTCCGGGGGGACGAAGGGCTACACCTTC
d_gene: TRBD2; abundance: -; v_gene: TRBV4-3; j_gene: TRBJ2-7; CDR3aa: CASSQGVAGAGYEQYF; CDR3nt: TGCGCCAGCAGCCAAGGTGTAGCGGGAGCGGGCTACGAGCAGTACTTC
d_gene: -; abundance: medium-sized; v_gene: TRBV4-1; j_gene: TRBJ2-1; CDR3aa: CASSQQPWRGANYEQFF; CDR3nt: TGCGCCAGCAGCCAACAGCCCTGGCGCGGGGCGAACTATGAGCAGTTCTTC
d_gene: -; abundance: -; v_gene: TRBV12-5; j_gene: TRBJ1-2; CDR3aa: CASGLDAPPEVINYGYTF; CDR3nt: TGTGCTAGTGGTTTGGACGCCCCCCCAGAAGTGATTAACTATGGCTACACCTTC
d_gene: TRBD2; abundance: -; v_gene: TRBV6-5; j_gene: TRBJ2-7; CDR3aa: CASRRTSGAYEQYF; CDR3nt: TGTGCCAGCAGAAGGACTAGCGGGGCTTACGAGCAGTACTTC
d_gene: -; abundance: -; v_gene: TRBV20-1; j_gene: TRBJ1-1; CDR3aa: CSAAHTGRF; CDR3nt: TGCAGTGCTGCGCACACAGGGAGATTT
d_gene: -; abundance: -; v_gene: TRBV11-2; j_gene: TRBJ2-7; CDR3aa: CASSLNPGQLYEQYF; CDR3nt: TGTGCCAGCAGCTTAAACCCAGGACAGCTCTACGAGCAGTACTTC
d_gene: TRBD1; abundance: few; v_gene: TRBV6-5; j_gene: TRBJ2-7; CDR3aa: CASSPNWVTGEEQYF; CDR3nt: TGTGCCAGCAGCCCCAATTGGGTCACAGGGGAGGAGCAGTACTTC
d_gene: -; abundance: -; v_gene: TRBV5-1; j_gene: TRBJ1-5; CDR3aa: CASSLGEISNQPQHF; CDR3nt: TGCGCCAGCAGCTTGGGGGAGATTAGCAATCAGCCCCAGCATTTT
d_gene: TRBD1; abundance: -; v_gene: TRBV5-1; j_gene: TRBJ2-7; CDR3aa: CASGTGPYEQYF; CDR3nt: TGCGCCAGCGGGACAGGCCCCTACGAGCAGTACTTC
d_gene: -; abundance: -; v_gene: TRBV27; j_gene: TRBJ2-1; CDR3aa: CASSLVGSYNEQFF; CDR3nt: TGTGCCAGCAGTTTGGTGGGCTCCTACAATGAGCAGTTCTTC
d_gene: TRBD1; abundance: medium-sized; v_gene: TRBV19; j_gene: TRBJ1-2; CDR3aa: CASSIRTGKLGYTF; CDR3nt: TGTGCCAGTAGTATAAGGACAGGGAAACTTGGCTACACCTTC
d_gene: TRBD2; abundance: -; v_gene: TRBV19; j_gene: TRBJ2-7; CDR3aa: CASSIGGDYEQYF; CDR3nt: TGTGCCAGTAGTATCGGGGGGGACTACGAGCAGTACTTC
d_gene: TRBD1; abundance: -; v_gene: TRBV6-5; j_gene: TRBJ2-7; CDR3aa: CASSQRTGTYEQYF; CDR3nt: TGTGCCAGCAGTCAACGGACAGGAACCTACGAGCAGTACTTC
d_gene: TRBD1; abundance: once; v_gene: TRBV7-3; j_gene: TRBJ2-2; CDR3aa: CASSPWTGGYTGELFF; CDR3nt: TGTGCCAGCAGCCCATGGACAGGGGGCTACACCGGGGAGCTGTTTTTT
d_gene: -; abundance: -; v_gene: TRBV11-1; j_gene: TRBJ2-7; CDR3aa: CASSLDQGQDEQYF; CDR3nt: TGTGCCAGCAGCTTAGACCAGGGGCAAGACGAGCAGTACTTC
d_gene: -; abundance: -; v_gene: TRBV2; j_gene: TRBJ1-5; CDR3aa: CASSERGGGRQPQHF; CDR3nt: TGTGCCAGCAGTGAGAGGGGAGGCGGACGTCAGCCCCAGCATTTT
d_gene: -; abundance: -; v_gene: TRBV5-1; j_gene: TRBJ2-7; CDR3aa: CASSLGASPQYF; CDR3nt: TGCGCCAGCAGCCTGGGAGCTAGCCCGCAGTACTTC
d_gene: TRBD2; abundance: medium-sized; v_gene: TRBV5-6; j_gene: TRBJ2-1; CDR3aa: CASSSSAGDYNEQFF; CDR3nt: TGTGCCAGCAGCTCCTCGGCGGGAGACTACAATGAGCAGTTCTTC
d_gene: -; abundance: -; v_gene: TRBV27; j_gene: TRBJ2-1; CDR3aa: CASSPAGNYNEQFF; CDR3nt: TGTGCCAGCAGCCCGGCAGGGAATTACAATGAGCAGTTCTTC
d_gene: -; abundance: -; v_gene: TRBV4-1; j_gene: TRBJ2-3; CDR3aa: CASSQVGGLPDTQYF; CDR3nt: TGCGCCAGCAGCCAAGTGGGGGGCCTTCCAGATACGCAGTATTTT
d_gene: -; abundance: -; v_gene: TRBV7-9; j_gene: TRBJ1-4; CDR3aa: CASRDAGALDEKLFF; CDR3nt: TGTGCCAGCAGAGATGCGGGGGCGCTTGATGAAAAACTGTTTTTT
d_gene: TRBD1; abundance: -; v_gene: TRBV16; j_gene: TRBJ2-1; CDR3aa: CASSCLFGQGNNEQFF; CDR3nt: TGTGCCAGCAGCTGCCTATTTGGACAGGGCAACAATGAGCAGTTCTTC
d_gene: -; abundance: once; v_gene: TRBV11-2; j_gene: TRBJ1-3; CDR3aa: CASSLGAGFSRTIYF; CDR3nt: TGTGCCAGCAGCTTGGGGGCAGGGTTTTCTCGCACCATATATTTT
d_gene: -; abundance: -; v_gene: TRBV6-1; j_gene: TRBJ2-1; CDR3aa: CASSPPYNEQFF; CDR3nt: TGTGCCAGCAGCCCCCCCTACAATGAGCAGTTCTTC
d_gene: TRBD1; abundance: -; v_gene: TRBV4-3; j_gene: TRBJ2-1; CDR3aa: CASSQDPTGEENEQFF; CDR3nt: TGCGCCAGCAGCCAAGATCCGACAGGGGAAGAAAATGAGCAGTTCTTC